These T cell receptor beta chains were read from a single sample in a study of T-cell reconstitution after alpha-beta-depleted transplantation in children. TCRdb processed the PCR reads anew with MiXCR; each CDR3 protein has one entry. Of about 980,000 distinct CDR3 sequences in the sample, roughly 29% were seen once. The sample was PBMCs, mostly from graft donor cells, taken 360 days after TCRalphabeta/CD19-depleted stem cell transplant. These receptors came from a boy under two years old who had a stem cell transplant for SCID, so the T cells may come from the graft donor. Both conserved end residues are trimmed from each CDR3. A D gene is named only where the DNA matches it firmly.

v_gene: TRBV5-1; j_gene: TRBJ2-2; d_gene: TRBD1; CDR3aa: ASRFGFRQGSTGELF
v_gene: TRBV29-1; j_gene: TRBJ2-3; d_gene: TRBD1; CDR3aa: SAGTGVLVRTDTQY
v_gene: TRBV20-1; j_gene: TRBJ1-3; d_gene: TRBD1; CDR3aa: SAEGRGFSGNTIY
v_gene: TRBV2; j_gene: TRBJ2-2; d_gene: -; CDR3aa: ASSEGTYTGELF
v_gene: TRBV29-1; j_gene: TRBJ2-5; d_gene: -; CDR3aa: SVEEGSQETQY
v_gene: TRBV4-2; j_gene: TRBJ2-7; d_gene: -; CDR3aa: ASSQDWPKEHPSSYEQY
v_gene: TRBV28; j_gene: TRBJ2-3; d_gene: -; CDR3aa: ASSLQGGDTDTQY
v_gene: TRBV4-1; j_gene: TRBJ2-2; d_gene: -; CDR3aa: ASSPLMGNTGELF
v_gene: TRBV29-1; j_gene: TRBJ2-3; d_gene: -; CDR3aa: SGLARDTQY
v_gene: TRBV9; j_gene: TRBJ1-5; d_gene: -; CDR3aa: ASSVAEANQPQH
v_gene: TRBV9; j_gene: TRBJ2-3; d_gene: -; CDR3aa: ASSVLPETDTQY
v_gene: TRBV29-1; j_gene: TRBJ2-3; d_gene: -; CDR3aa: SVANQSGARNTQY
v_gene: TRBV12-3/TRBV12-4; j_gene: TRBJ2-3; d_gene: -; CDR3aa: ASSPGRVLHTDTQY
v_gene: TRBV4-2; j_gene: TRBJ2-2; d_gene: -; CDR3aa: ASSAQNTGELF
v_gene: TRBV20-1; j_gene: TRBJ2-5; d_gene: TRBD1; CDR3aa: SANDRAQETQY
v_gene: TRBV7-2; j_gene: TRBJ2-3; d_gene: TRBD2; CDR3aa: ASSFPRAGGPSDTQY
v_gene: TRBV11-1; j_gene: TRBJ2-5; d_gene: TRBD1; CDR3aa: ASSVPGQVLTETQY
v_gene: TRBV5-5; j_gene: TRBJ2-7; d_gene: -; CDR3aa: ASSPQGGPFYEQY
v_gene: TRBV6-2/TRBV6-3; j_gene: TRBJ2-3; d_gene: -; CDR3aa: ASRFADTQY
v_gene: TRBV5-1; j_gene: TRBJ1-3; d_gene: -; CDR3aa: ASREWVAPGNTIY
v_gene: TRBV20-1; j_gene: TRBJ2-5; d_gene: -; CDR3aa: SARDLPYQETQY
v_gene: TRBV5-1; j_gene: TRBJ2-1; d_gene: TRBD2; CDR3aa: ASSLALDTSGTEQF
v_gene: TRBV13; j_gene: TRBJ2-7; d_gene: -; CDR3aa: ASSPPGKPYEQY
v_gene: TRBV7-6; j_gene: TRBJ2-5; d_gene: TRBD2; CDR3aa: ASSWSGRGETQY
v_gene: TRBV4-2; j_gene: TRBJ2-2; d_gene: -; CDR3aa: ASSQGEQGTGELF
v_gene: TRBV4-3; j_gene: TRBJ2-3; d_gene: TRBD1; CDR3aa: ASSRGTGGSGTDTQY